This T cell receptor (beta chain) originates from a study of blood T cell repertoires in COVID-19. In the study overall: Acute-phase and convalescent COVID-19 samples originated in the United States, Italy and Spain.

Per germline, CDR1 SGHTA and CDR2 FQGNSA. The V end was cut by 5 bases, the J end by 5 bases, with 19 bases between. The CDR3 consists of 16 residues. The protocol was immunoSEQ multiplex PCR, while the TCRdb copy is restricted to in-frame clones and leaves out a portion. The sample contains 35,000 to 50,000 clones, 70% to 90% of which appear only once. The chain employs TRBV7-2 and TRBJ2-4; D gene unclear. This sequence originates from a woman between 65 and 79 years old in a cohort sampled during active COVID-19. The sequencing sample was made of peripheral blood. In DNA, the CDR3 is TGTGCCAGCAGCCCCCGAGGAACTACACTCGAAAACATTCAGTACTTC. This translates into CASSPRGTTLENIQYF.